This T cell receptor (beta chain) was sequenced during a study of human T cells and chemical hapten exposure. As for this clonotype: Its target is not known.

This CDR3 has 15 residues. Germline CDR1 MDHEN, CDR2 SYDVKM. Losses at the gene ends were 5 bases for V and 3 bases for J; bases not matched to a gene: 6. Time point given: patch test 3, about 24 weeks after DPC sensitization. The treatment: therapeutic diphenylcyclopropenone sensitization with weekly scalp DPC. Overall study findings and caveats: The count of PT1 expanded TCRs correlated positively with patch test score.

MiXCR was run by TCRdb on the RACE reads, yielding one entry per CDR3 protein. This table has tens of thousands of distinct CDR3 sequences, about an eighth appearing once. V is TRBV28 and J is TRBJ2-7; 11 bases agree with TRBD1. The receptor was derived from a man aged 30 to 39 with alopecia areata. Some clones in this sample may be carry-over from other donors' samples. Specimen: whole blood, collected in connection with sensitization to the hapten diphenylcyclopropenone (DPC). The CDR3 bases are TGTGCCAGCAGTGCAACCGGGACAGGGGGCTACGAGCAGTACTTC. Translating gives CASSATGTGGYEQYF.